The rows below give T cell receptor beta chains drawn from one sample of a study of pediatric ulcerative colitis. Here immunoSEQ multiplex PCR was the method, and the copy in TCRdb shows in-frame clones only, minus some. The table has 30,000 to 40,000 clones, 81% seen once. The sequenced sample consisted of gut tissue. Source of these receptors: a boy between 5 and 17 years old with mild ulcerative colitis. CDR3s include the opening cysteine and the closing phenylalanine or tryptophan. The order of the fields is J gene, clone size, D gene, V gene, CDR3 protein, CDR3 DNA. The D gene is left open where the match is weak. Not all rows give a size; the values are once, few, many and, for expanded clones, a class.

>TRBJ2-5|.|TRBD2|TRBV5-1
CASSPRTSPETQYF
TGCGCCAGCAGCCCCAGGACTAGCCCAGAGACCCAGTACTTC
>TRBJ2-5|.|.|TRBV5-8
CASTRGGTQETQYF
TGTGCCAGCACCCGTGGGGGGACCCAAGAGACCCAGTACTTC
>TRBJ2-1|.|TRBD2|TRBV4-2
CASSQELAGSYNEQFF
TGTGCCAGCAGCCAAGAGCTAGCGGGGAGCTACAATGAGCAGTTCTTC
>TRBJ1-6|few|.|TRBV27
CASSLYGGPGRSSYNSPLHF
TGTGCCAGCAGTTTATACGGGGGGCCCGGTCGGAGCTCCTATAATTCACCCCTCCACTTT
>TRBJ2-3|.|.|TRBV27
CASSPRVTSTDTQYF
TGTGCCAGCAGCCCCAGGGTCACTAGCACAGATACGCAGTATTTT
>TRBJ2-3|.|TRBD2|TRBV11-2
CASSLTAGGFDTQYF
TGTGCCAGCAGCTTAACCGCGGGGGGCTTCGATACGCAGTATTTT
>TRBJ2-5|.|TRBD1|TRBV27
CASSLSKGQRQETQYF
TGTGCCAGCAGTTTATCGAAGGGACAGAGACAAGAGACCCAGTACTTC
>TRBJ1-1|few|.|TRBV30
CAWISYTEAFF
TGTGCCTGGATTTCGTACACTGAAGCTTTCTTT
>TRBJ2-3|.|.|TRBV30
CAWSVTAITQYF
TGTGCCTGGAGTGTTACAGCGATTACGCAGTATTTT
>TRBJ1-1|.|.|TRBV7-6
CASSLVTGPMNTEAFF
TGTGCCAGCAGCTTAGTCACGGGACCCATGAACACTGAAGCTTTCTTT
>TRBJ2-7|.|TRBD1|TRBV27
CASSLTQGVQQYF
TGTGCCAGCAGTTTAACACAGGGGGTCCAGCAGTACTTC
>TRBJ1-1|.|.|TRBV18
CASSPPPGMGTEAFF
TGTGCCAGCTCACCACCCCCGGGAATGGGGACTGAAGCTTTCTTT
>TRBJ1-5|.|.|TRBV15
CATSRGPRASSQPQHF
TGTGCCACCAGCAGAGGTCCCCGGGCAAGCAGTCAGCCCCAGCATTTT
>TRBJ1-5|.|.|TRBV9
CASSVLGTPSNQPQHF
TGTGCCAGCAGCGTGTTAGGGACACCTAGCAATCAGCCCCAGCATTTT
>TRBJ2-5|once|TRBD2|TRBV10-2
CASSGLAGGLETQYF
TGCGCCAGCAGTGGACTAGCGGGGGGGTTAGAGACCCAGTACTTC
>TRBJ2-7|.|.|TRBV2
CASNLAGPEQYF
TGTGCCAGCAACCTAGCAGGGCCCGAGCAGTACTTC
>TRBJ1-6|.|TRBD1|TRBV5-4
CASSRGDENSPLHF
TGTGCCAGCTCCAGGGGGGACGAAAATTCACCCCTCCACTTT
>TRBJ1-2|.|.|TRBV6-5
CASSPGQFTYGYTF
TGTGCCAGCAGTCCGGGACAATTCACCTATGGCTACACCTTC
>TRBJ1-4|.|.|TRBV5-8
CASSFPGLNEKLFF
TGTGCCAGCAGCTTTCCAGGGCTTAATGAAAAACTGTTTTTT
>TRBJ1-5|.|.|TRBV4-1
CASSQGPGGFNQPQHF
TGCGCCAGCAGCCAAGGTCCGGGAGGATTCAATCAGCCCCAGCATTTT